This TCR beta chain stems from a study of identical twins. Study results and caveats: Out-of-frame alpha sequences common to twins exhibited a surplus of low generation probability.

Template switching supplied a universal primer site; unique molecular identifiers were carried on the cDNA. TCRdb re-derived calls from the 5' RACE reads in MiXCR, one entry per CDR3 protein. The sample has 210,000 or so distinct CDR3 sequences, about 15% seen once. Details on this clonotype: Its antigen is as yet unknown.

Another study also made use of these data, one on T cells expressing NK-cell markers. That study adds: Sorted T-cell subsets CD3+CD56+NKG2C+, CD3+CD56+NKG2C- and CD3+CD56-NKG2C+ were TCR beta-sequenced. Among several donors, these clonotypes also ranked first in the CD3+CD56-NKG2C+ fraction.

The clonotype was recovered from a woman under 30 in good health. The sample was CD8+ T cells sorted from blood.

This chain's CDR3 is CSARGTSVQETQYF. The DNA of the CDR3 is TGCAGTGCTAGAGGGACTAGCGTACAAGAGACCCAGTACTTC. This chain links TRBV20-1 with TRBJ2-5, with 9 bases that match TRBD2. The ends lost 1 base at V and 2 bases at J; junction bases unmatched: 2. Germline CDR1 and CDR2: DFQATT and SNEGSKA (reference sequence). This CDR3 has 14 residues.